This T cell receptor beta chain was observed in a study of tissue T cells after allogeneic stem cell transplantation. Regarding time point: mouse harvest day 14 after allogeneic transplant. The graft held 10^6 splenic CD5+ T cells and 10^7 T-cell-depleted bone marrow cells. Assay used: immunoSEQ multiplex PCR; TCRdb lists only in-frame clones, some missing. In the table there are over 2,500 clones, approximately 39% of which are singletons. To note about this clone: Here the gene names and germline are mouse. The CDR3 extends 1 residue past the end of the read, so its final part is completed from the germline J gene.

The CDR3 consists of 12 residues. Trimming pared 2 bases from V and 4 bases from J, leaving 8 bases between. Germline V gives CDR1 SGHSN, CDR2 HYEKVE. This chain uses TRBV12-1 with TRBJ2-7; tentatively, D is TRBD1 (6 bases). This TCR derives from a female BALB/c mouse given C57BL/6 T cells with graft-versus-host disease after an allogeneic hematopoietic cell transplant. Source material: gut tissue. The CDR3 is CASSRRGYEQYF. The sequenced CDR3 bases are TGTGCCAGCTCTCGCAGGGGTTATGAACAGTAC.